Listed below are T cell receptor beta chains from one sample, sequenced in a study of technical replicates of blood from a few donors. Clones were read by immunoSEQ multiplex PCR, and TCRdb kept only the in-frame ones, dropping some. The repertoire includes 95,000 or so clones, around 95% of them detected once, and about 0.3% sits in the top ten. Sequencing input: T cells isolated from PBMCs. These receptors originate from a human donor in good health. Each CDR3 is given with its conserved first and last residue. Each record gives: D gene, clone size, J gene, V gene, CDR3 protein, CDR3 DNA. D genes are given only for firm matches. A row's size may be missing; if present it is once, few, many or a size class.

D: TRBD2
size: -
J: TRBJ2-6
V: TRBV6-4
CDR3: CASSETSGSGANVLTF
DNA: TGTGCCAGCAGTGAAACTAGCGGGAGTGGGGCCAACGTCCTGACTTTC

D: -
size: -
J: TRBJ2-1
V: TRBV2
CDR3: CASSRGGGAYNEQFF
DNA: TGTGCCAGCAGTAGGGGAGGCGGCGCCTACAATGAGCAGTTCTTC

D: -
size: once
J: TRBJ2-7
V: TRBV11-2
CDR3: CASSLNPLYEQYF
DNA: TGTGCCAGCAGCTTAAATCCTCTATACGAGCAGTACTTC

D: TRBD1
size: -
J: TRBJ2-4
V: TRBV6-5
CDR3: CASSDYRGRKYF
DNA: TGTGCCAGCAGTGATTACAGGGGTCGTAAGTACTTC

D: TRBD2
size: -
J: TRBJ2-7
V: TRBV27
CDR3: CASSFSLAGVSEQYF
DNA: TGTGCCAGCAGTTTTAGCCTAGCGGGAGTGAGCGAGCAGTACTTC

D: -
size: -
J: TRBJ2-7
V: TRBV6-1
CDR3: CASSPRWERPTEQYF
DNA: TGTGCCAGCAGTCCTCGATGGGAGAGACCTACGGAGCAGTACTTC

D: TRBD2
size: -
J: TRBJ2-4
V: TRBV7-9
CDR3: CASSLVAGVRGENIQYF
DNA: TGTGCCAGCAGCTTAGTGGCGGGAGTTAGGGGAGAAAACATTCAGTACTTC

D: -
size: -
J: TRBJ2-1
V: TRBV4-1
CDR3: CASSRILGAPGEQFF
DNA: TGCGCCAGCAGCCGGATTTTGGGAGCTCCTGGTGAGCAGTTCTTC

D: -
size: once
J: TRBJ2-3
V: TRBV6-1
CDR3: CASSDWTGTDTQYF
DNA: TGTGCCAGCAGTGACTGGACAGGCACAGATACGCAGTATTTT

D: -
size: -
J: TRBJ2-1
V: TRBV27
CDR3: CASSFVPASSDEQFF
DNA: TGTGCCAGCAGTTTCGTCCCTGCGTCCAGCGATGAGCAGTTCTTC

D: -
size: -
J: TRBJ2-4
V: TRBV27
CDR3: CASSLFDGSMKNIQYF
DNA: TGTGCCAGCAGTTTATTTGACGGGAGCATGAAAAACATTCAGTACTTC

D: -
size: -
J: TRBJ2-1
V: TRBV6-5
CDR3: CASSSTSLSYNEQFF
DNA: TGTGCCAGCAGCAGTACTAGCCTATCCTACAATGAGCAGTTCTTC

D: -
size: -
J: TRBJ1-4
V: TRBV6-6
CDR3: CASTRIGGSTNEKLFF
DNA: TGTGCCAGCACCAGAATCGGGGGTAGTACTAATGAAAAACTGTTTTTT

D: -
size: -
J: TRBJ2-7
V: TRBV28
CDR3: CASSLFGSGGISYEQYF
DNA: TGTGCCAGCAGTCTCTTTGGGAGCGGAGGGATTTCCTACGAGCAGTACTTC

D: -
size: -
J: TRBJ1-3
V: TRBV7-3
CDR3: CASSQGLTSGNTIYF
DNA: TGTGCCAGCAGCCAAGGACTGACCTCTGGAAACACCATATATTTT

D: TRBD2
size: -
J: TRBJ2-1
V: TRBV11-3
CDR3: CASSSGLAGEFSEQFF
DNA: TGTGCCAGCAGCTCGGGACTAGCGGGAGAGTTCAGTGAGCAGTTCTTC

D: -
size: -
J: TRBJ2-7
V: TRBV2
CDR3: CASTPEGYEQYF
DNA: TGTGCCAGCACACCCGAGGGCTACGAGCAGTACTTC

D: TRBD2
size: -
J: TRBJ2-3
V: TRBV27
CDR3: CASSLIAGVGTDTQYF
DNA: TGTGCCAGCAGTTTAATAGCGGGAGTTGGCACAGATACGCAGTATTTT

D: -
size: -
J: TRBJ2-3
V: TRBV6-5
CDR3: CASSPWTRGDTQYF
DNA: TGTGCCAGCAGCCCTTGGACTCGCGGAGATACGCAGTATTTT

D: -
size: -
J: TRBJ1-1
V: TRBV15
CDR3: CATSRTTNTEAFF
DNA: TGTGCCACCAGCAGAACTACGAACACTGAAGCTTTCTTT

D: -
size: -
J: TRBJ2-2
V: TRBV2
CDR3: CASKGQPNTGELFF
DNA: TGTGCCAGCAAGGGGCAGCCGAACACCGGGGAGCTGTTTTTT

D: TRBD2
size: -
J: TRBJ2-1
V: TRBV10-3
CDR3: CAISEVGRGNEQFF
DNA: TGTGCCATCAGTGAGGTCGGGAGGGGCAATGAGCAGTTCTTC

D: -
size: -
J: TRBJ1-2
V: TRBV2
CDR3: CASSEAQVGGYGYTF
DNA: TGTGCCAGCAGTGAAGCGCAGGTTGGGGGGTATGGCTACACCTTC

D: TRBD1
size: once
J: TRBJ2-7
V: TRBV4-3
CDR3: CASSQGGGRGQGAYEQYF
DNA: TGCGCCAGCAGCCAAGGAGGGGGAAGGGGACAGGGAGCCTACGAGCAGTACTTC

D: TRBD1
size: -
J: TRBJ1-4
V: TRBV10-3
CDR3: CAISATGVTNEKLFF
DNA: TGTGCCATCAGTGCCACAGGGGTAACTAATGAAAAACTGTTTTTT

D: TRBD1
size: -
J: TRBJ2-1
V: TRBV5-6
CDR3: CASSPTGNDNEQFF
DNA: TGTGCCAGCAGCCCGACAGGGAATGACAATGAGCAGTTCTTC

D: -
size: -
J: TRBJ2-7
V: TRBV28
CDR3: CASSLLAEASYEQYF
DNA: TGTGCCAGCAGTTTATTAGCGGAAGCCTCCTACGAGCAGTACTTC

D: -
size: -
J: TRBJ1-1
V: TRBV6-5
CDR3: CASSYGGMNTEAFF
DNA: TGTGCCAGCAGTTACGGGGGGATGAACACTGAAGCTTTCTTT

D: -
size: -
J: TRBJ2-7
V: TRBV9
CDR3: CASSVDGSGEQYF
DNA: TGTGCCAGCAGCGTAGATGGGTCGGGCGAGCAGTACTTC

D: -
size: -
J: TRBJ2-2
V: TRBV29-1
CDR3: CSVLRRGTNTGELFF
DNA: TGCAGCGTTCTTCGCCGGGGGACCAACACCGGGGAGCTGTTTTTT

D: TRBD2
size: -
J: TRBJ2-1
V: TRBV4-2
CDR3: CASSHQLAGGKEQFF
DNA: TGTGCCAGCAGCCACCAACTAGCGGGAGGGAAGGAGCAGTTCTTC

D: -
size: -
J: TRBJ1-1
V: TRBV19
CDR3: CASRLPGYPEAFF
DNA: TGTGCCAGTAGATTGCCAGGGTACCCGGAAGCTTTCTTT

D: TRBD1
size: -
J: TRBJ2-7
V: TRBV7-3
CDR3: CASSLTGGRYEQYF
DNA: TGTGCCAGCAGCCTGACAGGGGGCAGGTACGAGCAGTACTTC

D: -
size: -
J: TRBJ2-1
V: TRBV30
CDR3: CAWSADEQFF
DNA: TGTGCCTGGAGTGCCGATGAGCAGTTCTTC

D: -
size: -
J: TRBJ2-2
V: TRBV10-3
CDR3: CAISVAGPNTGELFF
DNA: TGTGCCATCAGTGTTGCGGGGCCGAACACCGGGGAGCTGTTTTTT

D: TRBD1
size: -
J: TRBJ1-3
V: TRBV15
CDR3: CATSRRPQGPSSGNTIYF
DNA: TGTGCCACCAGCAGAAGGCCACAGGGGCCGAGCTCTGGAAACACCATATATTTT

D: -
size: -
J: TRBJ2-5
V: TRBV7-9
CDR3: CASSLGGADRETQYF
DNA: TGTGCCAGCAGCTTAGGGGGAGCGGACCGAGAGACCCAGTACTTC

D: -
size: -
J: TRBJ2-7
V: TRBV5-1
CDR3: CASSQNRVTAYEQYF
DNA: TGCGCCAGCAGCCAAAACAGGGTTACCGCATACGAGCAGTACTTC

D: -
size: -
J: TRBJ2-7
V: TRBV7-2
CDR3: CASSYETGQGYEQYF
DNA: TGTGCCAGCAGCTATGAGACTGGCCAGGGCTACGAGCAGTACTTC

D: -
size: -
J: TRBJ2-1
V: TRBV2
CDR3: CASIQAFPYNEQFF
DNA: TGTGCCAGCATTCAGGCTTTCCCCTACAATGAGCAGTTCTTC

D: -
size: -
J: TRBJ1-1
V: TRBV11-3
CDR3: CASSSQGTVTEAFF
DNA: TGTGCCAGCAGCTCCCAGGGAACAGTTACTGAAGCTTTCTTT

D: TRBD1
size: once
J: TRBJ1-1
V: TRBV6-1
CDR3: CASSAGQGALNTEAFF
DNA: TGTGCCAGCAGTGCGGGACAGGGGGCTTTGAACACTGAAGCTTTCTTT

D: -
size: -
J: TRBJ1-2
V: TRBV11-2
CDR3: CASSLDLGYGYTF
DNA: TGTGCCAGCAGCTTAGATCTAGGCTATGGCTACACCTTC

D: TRBD2
size: -
J: TRBJ2-5
V: TRBV28
CDR3: CASSQITSGYGNFETQYF
DNA: TGTGCCAGCAGTCAAATTACTAGCGGGTACGGGAATTTTGAGACCCAGTACTTC

D: -
size: -
J: TRBJ1-3
V: TRBV4-2
CDR3: CASNLALLGASSNTIYF
DNA: TGTGCCAGCAACCTTGCCCTTTTGGGGGCCAGCTCAAACACCATATATTTT

D: -
size: -
J: TRBJ1-1
V: TRBV28
CDR3: CASRAVGNRVTEAFF
DNA: TGTGCCAGCAGGGCCGTGGGGAACAGGGTGACTGAAGCTTTCTTT

D: TRBD1
size: -
J: TRBJ2-7
V: TRBV27
CDR3: CASSLLTGQGAHEQYF
DNA: TGTGCCAGCAGTTTATTAACAGGACAGGGGGCCCACGAGCAGTACTTC

D: -
size: -
J: TRBJ2-5
V: TRBV11-3
CDR3: CASSGERETQYF
DNA: TGTGCCAGCAGCGGGGAGAGGGAGACCCAGTACTTC

D: TRBD1
size: -
J: TRBJ2-7
V: TRBV10-3
CDR3: CAISESSGQPFMGQYF
DNA: TGTGCCATCAGTGAGTCTTCGGGACAGCCTTTTATGGGGCAGTACTTC

D: TRBD1
size: -
J: TRBJ1-5
V: TRBV30
CDR3: CAGGQVNQPQHF
DNA: TGTGCCGGAGGACAGGTTAATCAGCCCCAGCATTTT

D: -
size: -
J: TRBJ1-1
V: TRBV19
CDR3: CASSRGLTEAFF
DNA: TGTGCCAGTAGTAGGGGGCTCACTGAAGCTTTCTTT

D: -
size: once
J: TRBJ1-1
V: TRBV27
CDR3: CASSSGRVNTEAFF
DNA: TGTGCCAGCAGTTCGGGCAGGGTGAACACTGAAGCTTTCTTT

D: -
size: -
J: TRBJ1-3
V: TRBV11-3
CDR3: CASSLGTGNTIYF
DNA: TGTGCCAGCAGCTTAGGTACAGGAAACACCATATATTTT

D: -
size: once
J: TRBJ2-5
V: TRBV10-3
CDR3: CAIGDRTQYF
DNA: TGTGCCATCGGAGACAGGACCCAGTACTTC

D: TRBD1
size: -
J: TRBJ1-5
V: TRBV18
CDR3: CASSPPTGGTGNQPQHF
DNA: TGTGCCAGCTCACCACCGACAGGGGGCACGGGTAATCAGCCCCAGCATTTT

D: -
size: -
J: TRBJ2-1
V: TRBV7-6
CDR3: CASSLTGSNEQFF
DNA: TGTGCCAGCAGCTTAACAGGGAGTAATGAGCAGTTCTTC

D: -
size: -
J: TRBJ2-1
V: TRBV28
CDR3: CAIQTSLRNEQFF
DNA: TGTGCCATACAGACTAGTTTACGGAATGAGCAGTTCTTC